The sequence of this TCR beta chain was determined in a study of T cells in Graves' hyperthyroidism and ophthalmopathy. Trimming removed 1 base from V and 1 base from J; junction bases left unmatched: 5. Per the germline V gene, CDR1 is SEHNR and CDR2 is FQNEAQ (reference sequence). CDR3 size: 16 residues. This clonotype has just a few counts. RNA transcripts served as the template for amplifying TCR beta CDR3 regions. RT-PCR in the first round (using the HTBI primer set) targeted the TCR CDR3. TCRdb reprocessed the multiplex PCR reads with MiXCR, giving one entry per CDR3 protein. This table holds about half a million distinct CDR3 sequences, about 20% found once.

The source material was blood. The gene calls are TRBV7-9 and TRBJ1-1; 8 bases align to TRBD1. This clonotype was obtained from a man aged 40-49 years with Graves' ophthalmopathy. Here the CDR3 reads CASSLGRTGGNTEAFF. CDR3 bases: TGTGCCAGCAGCTTAGGGCGAACAGGGGGGAACACTGAAGCTTTCTTT.